Listed here are 5 T cell receptor beta chains from one sample, sequenced in a study of T cell clonality in common variable immunodeficiency (dated by TCRdb to between 2015 and 2017). The library came from the immunoSEQ multiplex PCR assay. What TCRdb holds here is the immuneACCESS table cut down to in-frame rearrangements. Part of the clones is not present; checked against another copy, under half of the missing clones reflect an unresolved V gene, and the others are unexplained. This sample includes fewer than 60,000 clones, and none of them was observed just once. The ten largest clonotypes hold 2% to 2.5% of the sample. Sequencing input: peripheral blood mononuclear cells. These receptors were collected from a person between 18 and 70 years old in good health.

This clone was seen many times. Sequencing ends 3 residues short of the CDR3 end; the germline J gene provides the rest. V and J are TRBV19 and TRBJ2-7; TRBD2 is a possible D gene (6 bases). Germline CDR1 is LNHDA and CDR2 is SQIVND (reference sequence). CDR3 length: 13 residues. Deletions cut 5 bases from V and 5 bases from J, with 13 bases between. The part of the CDR3 DNA that was read is TGTGCCAGTAGTGTGACTAGGTCTGACGAG. Protein sequence: CASSVTRSDE. The whole CDR3 reads CASSVTRSDEQYF.

This clone was counted ten times or more. The read terminates 3 residues before the CDR3 end, so the remaining end is supplied by the germline J gene. The V and J genes are TRBV19 and TRBJ1-6, with 9 bases identical to TRBD1. The V segment lost 8 bases and the J segment 7 bases; nucleotides outside the gene matches: 3. Germline V gives CDR1 LNHDA, CDR2 SQIVND (reference sequence). This CDR3 is 13 amino acids long. CDR3 in amino acids: CASSGTGNSPLHF. The sequenced CDR3 bases are TGTGCCAGTTCCGGGACAGGGAATTCACCC.

The table lists this clone with many counts. Read data end 3 residues before the CDR3 end; the end is taken from the germline J gene. The chain carries TRBV28 and TRBJ1-1; 7 bases map to TRBD1. CDR3 size: 14 residues. The V gene's germline CDR1 is MDHEN and CDR2 SYDVKM. The sequenced part of the CDR3 DNA is TGTGCCAGCAGTCCGGGGACAGCCGGTCGGGAA. Protein: CASSPGTAGRE. The whole CDR3 protein is CASSPGTAGREAFF.

This clone occurred many times. The read finishes 3 residues shy of the CDR3 end, and the germline J gene is used to complete it. The genes are TRBV30 and TRBJ1-2; no definite D call. The germline V and J ends were trimmed by 0 bases and 7 bases, with 9 bases remaining between them. Germline V gives CDR1 GTSNPN, CDR2 SVGIG (reference sequence). This CDR3 is built from 12 residues. The DNA read from the CDR3 is TGTGCCTGGAGTGTCCCCGGTGGTGGC. The encoded protein is CAWSVPGGG. The CDR3 as a whole reads CAWSVPGGGYTF.

This clone was seen repeatedly, ten times or more. The read falls 3 residues short of the CDR3 end, and the missing part is taken from the germline J gene. The chain combines TRBV29-1 with TRBJ1-6; TRBD1 agrees at 7 bases. Germline loops: CDR1 SQVTM, CDR2 ANQGSEA. V shed 4 bases, J shed 7 bases, and the junction held 7 bases outside the gene matches. The CDR3 is 14 amino acids. The part of the CDR3 DNA that was read is TGCAGCGTTGCGGAGGACAGGTTAAATTCACCC. It encodes CSVAEDRLNSP. The CDR3 in full is CSVAEDRLNSPLHF.